Presented here are 9 T cell receptor beta chains from one specimen sequenced in a study of blood T cell repertoires in COVID-19 (TCRdb year 2020). The receptor library was made with the immunoSEQ multiplex PCR assay. This immuneACCESS table, as held by TCRdb, lists in-frame sequences with V and J called but not all clones. Of the missing ones, under half trace to an unresolved V gene in checked studies; the others have no known cause. The sample has 90,000 to 120,000 clones on record, more than 70% of them singletons. Under 7% of the sample goes to the ten largest clones. Specimen: peripheral blood. The source of these receptors is a man aged 50-59 years with active or convalescent COVID-19.

In DNA form, the CDR3 reads TGTGCCTCCATACCACAGGGGCTGGGCACTGAAGCTTTCTTT. Its protein is CASIPQGLGTEAFF. This chain joins TRBV19 and TRBJ1-1; the match to TRBD1 covers 7 bases. Looked up from germline, CDR1 is LNHDA and CDR2 is SQIVND (reference sequence). V shed 11 bases and J 4 bases; nucleotides not matched to a gene: 13. The CDR3 runs to 14 residues.

This clone was detected only once. The chain recombines TRBV5-4 with TRBJ2-3; D is unresolved. Germline V gene sequence: CDR1 SGHNT, CDR2 YYREEE (reference sequence). V was pared by 1 base and J by 1 base, with 10 bases between. CDR3 size: 15 residues. The CDR3 loop is CASSLKLTGTDTQYF. The CDR3 nucleotides are TGTGCCAGCAGCTTGAAGTTAACGGGCACAGATACGCAGTATTTT.

V usage is TRBV28 and J usage is TRBJ1-6, with TRBD1 matching over 9 bases. CDR1 is MDHEN, CDR2 SYDVKM, per germline. The J segment lost 9 bases and the V segment lost 7 bases, leaving 7 bases of the junction unmatched. This CDR3 has 14 residues. CDR3 residues: CASTSGTGFSPLHF. The CDR3 DNA reads TGTGCCAGCACATCCGGGACAGGGTTTTCACCCCTCCACTTT.

The chain uses TRBV19 and TRBJ2-3; 9 nucleotides align to TRBD2. In germline, CDR1 is LNHDA, CDR2 SQIVND (reference sequence). The V segment lost 1 base and the J segment 0 bases; nucleotides outside the gene matches: 5. The CDR3 sequence is 17 residues long. This CDR3 reads CASSIVTGTSSTDTQYF. CDR3 in DNA: TGTGCCAGTAGTATAGTCACCGGGACTAGCAGCACAGATACGCAGTATTTT. The entire variable domain, with the rest obtained from reference TRBV19 and TRBJ2-3, is as follows: DGGITQSPKYLFRKEGQNVTLSCEQNLNHDAMYWYRQDPGQGLRLIYYSQIVNDFQKGDIAEGYSVSREKKESFPLTVTSAQKNPTAFYLCASSIVTGTSSTDTQYFGPGTRLTVL.

This clone was seen a single time. V and J are TRBV6-5 and TRBJ2-4; 9 bases are a match to TRBD1. The CDR3 totals 15 residues. V trimming: 6 bases; J trimming: 2 bases; junction bases outside the gene matches: 5. The V gene's germline CDR1 is MNHEY and CDR2 SVGAGI. The CDR3 protein is CASSRDREPKNIQYF. In nucleotides, the CDR3 is TGTGCCAGCAGCCGGGACAGGGAACCCAAAAACATTCAGTACTTC.

This clone was observed once. The chain joins TRBV29-1 to TRBJ2-1; 14 bases line up with TRBD2. Germline V CDR1 and CDR2: SQVTM, ANQGSEA. With 4 bases clipped from V and 0 bases from J, the junction kept 8 bases outside the gene matches. The CDR3 contains 18 residues. Here the CDR3 DNA reads TGCAGCGTTGCCGGGACTAGCGGGAGCTTAAGCTCCTACAATGAGCAGTTCTTC. As protein: CSVAGTSGSLSSYNEQFF.

This rearrangement joins TRBV7-9 to TRBJ2-3; the match to TRBD2 covers 7 bases. J gave up 2 bases and V 1 base, and 12 bases lay outside the gene matches. Germline V gives CDR1 SEHNR, CDR2 FQNEAQ (reference sequence). CDR3 length: 18 amino acids. CDR3 amino acids: CASSLDPLAAGVTDTQYF. In nucleotides, the CDR3 is TGTGCCAGCAGCTTAGACCCCCTCGCGGCGGGAGTCACAGATACGCAGTATTTT.

The rearrangement links TRBV29-1 to TRBJ2-1; 10 bases agree with TRBD1. V shed 8 bases, J shed 8 bases, and the junction held 9 bases outside the gene matches. Germline-derived CDR1 and CDR2 are SQVTM and ANQGSEA. The CDR3 is made up of 13 amino acids. Here the CDR3 DNA reads TGCAGCACGACAGGGGGCAGCTTCTATGAGCAGTTCTTC. Protein: CSTTGGSFYEQFF.

V and J are TRBV5-1 and TRBJ2-6; D perhaps matches TRBD1 (6 bases). Trimming left V 4 bases short and J 2 bases short, with 10 bases between. The CDR3 sequence is 15 residues long. The V gene's germline CDR1 is SGHRS and CDR2 YFSETQ. The CDR3 DNA reads TGCGCCAGCAGCCCGGACAGACCTGGGGCCAACGTCCTGACTTTC. It yields the protein CASSPDRPGANVLTF.